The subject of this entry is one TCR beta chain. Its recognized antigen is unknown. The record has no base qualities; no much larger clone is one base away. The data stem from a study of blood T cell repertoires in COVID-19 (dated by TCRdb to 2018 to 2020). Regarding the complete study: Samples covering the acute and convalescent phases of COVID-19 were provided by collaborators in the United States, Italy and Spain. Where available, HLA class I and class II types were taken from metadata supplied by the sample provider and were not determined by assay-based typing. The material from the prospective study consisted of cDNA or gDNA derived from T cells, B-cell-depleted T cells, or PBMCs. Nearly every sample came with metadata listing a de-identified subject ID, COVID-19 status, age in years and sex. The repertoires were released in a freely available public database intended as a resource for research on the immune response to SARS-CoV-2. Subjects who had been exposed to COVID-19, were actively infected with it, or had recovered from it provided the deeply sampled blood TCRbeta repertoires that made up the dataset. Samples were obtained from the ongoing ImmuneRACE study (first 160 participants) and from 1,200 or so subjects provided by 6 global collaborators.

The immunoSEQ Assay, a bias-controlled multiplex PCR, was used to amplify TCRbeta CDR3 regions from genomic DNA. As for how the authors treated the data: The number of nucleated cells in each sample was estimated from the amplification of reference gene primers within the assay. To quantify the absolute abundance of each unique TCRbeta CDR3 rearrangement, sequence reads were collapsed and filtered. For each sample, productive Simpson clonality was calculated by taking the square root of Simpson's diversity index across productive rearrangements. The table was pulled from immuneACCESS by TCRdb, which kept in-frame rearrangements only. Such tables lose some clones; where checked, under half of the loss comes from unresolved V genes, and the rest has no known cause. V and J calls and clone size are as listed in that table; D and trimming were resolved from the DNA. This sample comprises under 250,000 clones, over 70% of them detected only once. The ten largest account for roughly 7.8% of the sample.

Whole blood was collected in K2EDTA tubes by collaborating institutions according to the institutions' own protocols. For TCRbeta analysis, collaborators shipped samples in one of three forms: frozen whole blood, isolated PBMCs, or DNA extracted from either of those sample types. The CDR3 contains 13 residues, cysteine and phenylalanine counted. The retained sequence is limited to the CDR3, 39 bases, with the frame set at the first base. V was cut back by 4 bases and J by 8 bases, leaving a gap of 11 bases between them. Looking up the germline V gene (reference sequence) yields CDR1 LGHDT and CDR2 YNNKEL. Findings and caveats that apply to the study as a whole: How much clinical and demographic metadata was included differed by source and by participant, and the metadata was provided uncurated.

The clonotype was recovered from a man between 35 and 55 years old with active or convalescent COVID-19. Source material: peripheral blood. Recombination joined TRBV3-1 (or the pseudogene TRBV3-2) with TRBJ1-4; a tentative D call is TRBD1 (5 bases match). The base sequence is TGTGCCAGCAGCCCGCAGGGTAGAGAAAAACTGTTTTTT. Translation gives CASSPQGREKLFF.